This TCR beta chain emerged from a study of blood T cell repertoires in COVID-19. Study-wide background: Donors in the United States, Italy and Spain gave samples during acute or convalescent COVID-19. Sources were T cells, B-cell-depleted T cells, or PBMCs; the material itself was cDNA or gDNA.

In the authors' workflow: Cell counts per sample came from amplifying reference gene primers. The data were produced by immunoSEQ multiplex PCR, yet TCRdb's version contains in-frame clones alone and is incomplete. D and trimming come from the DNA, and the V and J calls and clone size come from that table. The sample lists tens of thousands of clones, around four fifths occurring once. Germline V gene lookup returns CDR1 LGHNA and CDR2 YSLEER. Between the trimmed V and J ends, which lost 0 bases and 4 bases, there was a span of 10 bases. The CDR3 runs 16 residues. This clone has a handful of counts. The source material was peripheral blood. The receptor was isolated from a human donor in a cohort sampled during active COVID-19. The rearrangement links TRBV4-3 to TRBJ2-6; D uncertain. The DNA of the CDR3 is TGCGCCAGCAGCCAAGATATAACTCCCGGGGCCAACGTCCTGACTTTC. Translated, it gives CASSQDITPGANVLTF.